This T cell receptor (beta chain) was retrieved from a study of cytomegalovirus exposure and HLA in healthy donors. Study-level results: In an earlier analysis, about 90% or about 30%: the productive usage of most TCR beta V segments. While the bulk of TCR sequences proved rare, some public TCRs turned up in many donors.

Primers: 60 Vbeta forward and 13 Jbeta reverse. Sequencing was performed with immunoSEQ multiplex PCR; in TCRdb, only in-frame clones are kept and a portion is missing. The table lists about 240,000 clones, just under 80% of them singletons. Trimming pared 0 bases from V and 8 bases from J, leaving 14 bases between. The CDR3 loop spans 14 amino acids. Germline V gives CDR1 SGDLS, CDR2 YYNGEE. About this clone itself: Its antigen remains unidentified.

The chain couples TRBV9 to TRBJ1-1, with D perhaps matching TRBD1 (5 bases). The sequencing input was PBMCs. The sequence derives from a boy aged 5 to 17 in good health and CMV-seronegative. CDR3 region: CASSVGGGGGEAFF. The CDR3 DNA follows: TGTGCCAGCAGCGTAGGGGGAGGTGGGGGAGAAGCTTTCTTT.